Described below is a single T cell receptor beta chain sequence and its context. What it binds is not known. The sample originates from a study of blood T cells in healthy people across ages. The CDR3 covers 14 residues. The germline CDR1 and CDR2 sequences are SEHNR and FQNEAQ (reference sequence). The trim removed 4 bases at V and 9 bases at J, leaving 8 bases unmatched. It was with a sample-barcoded 5' primer and a J-beta primer mix that a second PCR of roughly 6 to 12 cycles was run. One entry per CDR3 protein results from TCRdb running MiXCR on the 5' RACE reads. Of about 1.1 million distinct CDR3 sequences listed, around two fifths are singletons. Study-level findings and limits: It was held that the diversity estimates obtained from one million T cells were underestimates.

Sequencing used blood. The TCR originated in a man between 18 and 35 years old in good health. The chain employs TRBV7-9 and TRBJ1-3; 8 bases agree with TRBD1. CDR3 sequence: CASSSIRDRRTIYF. CDR3 in DNA: TGTGCCAGCAGCTCAATACGGGACAGGCGCACCATATATTTT.